This T cell receptor (beta chain) appears in the sequencing data of a study of CD8+ T cells in alopecia areata. Germline CDR1 reads SGHVT; CDR2 reads SQSDAQ. This CDR3 region has 15 residues. The V gene end was trimmed by 1 base and the J gene end by 4 bases; junction bases not matched to a gene: 5. This clone has just a few counts. Its specificity is not known. As to treatment: oral pan-JAK inhibitor, 5-10 mg twice daily. Study-level findings and limits: An increase in clonality over normal scalp was evident in lesional scalp, especially alopecia totalis/universalis. Expanded CD8+ clones among the top 100, and scalp clonality, were significantly decreased by tofacitinib.

Reverse transcription of extracted RNA yielded cDNA, which provided the sequencing template. Assay: immunoSEQ multiplex PCR; the TCRdb copy retains only in-frame clones and omits some. There are 110,000 to 150,000 clones in the sample; roughly 50% occur only once, and about 16% lies in the top ten. V usage is TRBV7-4 and J usage is TRBJ2-7; 9 bases align to TRBD1. The source is a human donor with alopecia areata. The sequencing here drew on CD8+ T cells sorted from blood, taken at week 4, from a patient treated with tofacitinib. The CDR3 loop is CASSLEGQGPYEQYF. The CDR3 DNA reads as TGTGCCAGCAGCTTAGAGGGACAGGGACCATACGAGCAGTACTTC. The full variable domain, completed using reference TRBV7-4 and TRBJ2-7, is GAGVSQSPRYKVAKRGRDVALRCDSISGHVTLYWYRQTLGQGSEVLTYSQSDAQRDKSGRPSGRFSAERPERSVSTLKIQRTEQGDSAVYLCASSLEGQGPYEQYFGPGTRLTVT.